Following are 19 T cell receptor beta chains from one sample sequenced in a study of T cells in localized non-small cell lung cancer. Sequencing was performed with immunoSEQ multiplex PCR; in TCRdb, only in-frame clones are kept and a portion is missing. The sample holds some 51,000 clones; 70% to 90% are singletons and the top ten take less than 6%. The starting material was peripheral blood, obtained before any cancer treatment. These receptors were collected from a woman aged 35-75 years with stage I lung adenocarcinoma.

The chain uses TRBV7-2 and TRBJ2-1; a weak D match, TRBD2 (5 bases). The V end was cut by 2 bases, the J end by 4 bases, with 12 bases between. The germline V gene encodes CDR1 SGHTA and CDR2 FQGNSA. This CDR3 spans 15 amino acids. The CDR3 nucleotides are TGTGCCAGCAGCTTACAAGGGAGTGGTTACAATGAGCAGTTCTTC. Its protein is CASSLQGSGYNEQFF.

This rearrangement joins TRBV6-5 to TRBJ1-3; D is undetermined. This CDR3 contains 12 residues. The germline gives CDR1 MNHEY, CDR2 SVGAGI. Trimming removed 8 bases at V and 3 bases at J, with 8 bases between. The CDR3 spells CASGDLGNTIYF. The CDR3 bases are TGTGCCAGCGGCGATCTTGGAAACACCATATATTTT.

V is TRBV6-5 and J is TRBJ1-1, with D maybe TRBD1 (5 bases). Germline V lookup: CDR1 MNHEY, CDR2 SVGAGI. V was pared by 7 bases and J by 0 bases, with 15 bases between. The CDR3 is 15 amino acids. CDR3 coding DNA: TGTGCCAGCACCCCCGCCCAGGGTATGAACACTGAAGCTTTCTTT. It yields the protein CASTPAQGMNTEAFF.

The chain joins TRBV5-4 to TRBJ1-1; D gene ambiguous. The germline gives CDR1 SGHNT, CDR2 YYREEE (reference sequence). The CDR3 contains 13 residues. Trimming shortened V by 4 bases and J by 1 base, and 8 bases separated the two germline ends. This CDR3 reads CASSPRQNTEAFF. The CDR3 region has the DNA TGTGCCAGCAGCCCGCGACAGAACACTGAAGCTTTCTTT.

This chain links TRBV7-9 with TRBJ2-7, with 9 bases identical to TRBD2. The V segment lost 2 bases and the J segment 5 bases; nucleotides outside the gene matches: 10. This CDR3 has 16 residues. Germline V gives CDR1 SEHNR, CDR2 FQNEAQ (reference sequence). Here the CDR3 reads CASSLYPAGGVHEQYF. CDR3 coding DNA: TGTGCCAGCAGCTTATACCCAGCGGGGGGAGTTCACGAGCAGTACTTC.

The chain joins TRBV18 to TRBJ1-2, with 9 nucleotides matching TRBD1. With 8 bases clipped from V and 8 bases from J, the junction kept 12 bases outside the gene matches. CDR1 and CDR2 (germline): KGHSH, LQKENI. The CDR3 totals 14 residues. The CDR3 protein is CASAQTGGDRGYTF. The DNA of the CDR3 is TGTGCCAGCGCCCAGACAGGGGGAGATCGAGGCTACACCTTC.

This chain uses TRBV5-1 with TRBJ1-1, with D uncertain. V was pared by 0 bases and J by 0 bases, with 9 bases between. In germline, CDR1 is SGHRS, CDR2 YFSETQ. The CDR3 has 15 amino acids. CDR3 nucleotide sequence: TGCGCCAGCAGCTTGGGGGTGCAGGTGAACACTGAAGCTTTCTTT. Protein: CASSLGVQVNTEAFF.

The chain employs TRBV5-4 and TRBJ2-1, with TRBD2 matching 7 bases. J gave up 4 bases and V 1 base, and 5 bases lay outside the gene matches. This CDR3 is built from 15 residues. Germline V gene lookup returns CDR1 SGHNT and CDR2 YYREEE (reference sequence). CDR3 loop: CASSLPGLRYNEQFF. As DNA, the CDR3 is TGTGCCAGCAGCTTGCCGGGACTACGTTACAATGAGCAGTTCTTC.

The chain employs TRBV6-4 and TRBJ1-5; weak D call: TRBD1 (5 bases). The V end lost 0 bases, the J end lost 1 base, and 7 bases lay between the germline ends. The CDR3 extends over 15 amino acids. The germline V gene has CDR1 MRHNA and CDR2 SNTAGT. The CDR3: CASSDSPGSNQPQHF. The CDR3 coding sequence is TGTGCCAGCAGTGACTCGCCAGGGAGCAATCAGCCCCAGCATTTT.

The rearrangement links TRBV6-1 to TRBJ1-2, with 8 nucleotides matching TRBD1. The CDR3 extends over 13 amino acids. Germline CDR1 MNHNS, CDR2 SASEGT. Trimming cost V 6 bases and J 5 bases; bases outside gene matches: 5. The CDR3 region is CASSLDREYGYTF. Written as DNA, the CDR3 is TGTGCCAGCAGCTTGGACAGGGAATATGGCTACACCTTC.

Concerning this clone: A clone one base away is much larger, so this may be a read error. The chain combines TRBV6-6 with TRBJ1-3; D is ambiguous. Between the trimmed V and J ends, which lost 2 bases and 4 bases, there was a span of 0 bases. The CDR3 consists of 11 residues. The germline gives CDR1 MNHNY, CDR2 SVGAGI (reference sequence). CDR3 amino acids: CASSYGNTIYF. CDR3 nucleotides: TGTGCCAGCAGTTACGGAAACACCATATATTTT.

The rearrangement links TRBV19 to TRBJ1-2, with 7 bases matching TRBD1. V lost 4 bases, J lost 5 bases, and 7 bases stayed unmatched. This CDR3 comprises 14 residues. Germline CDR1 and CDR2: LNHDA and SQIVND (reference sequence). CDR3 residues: CASSTSGQTYGYTF. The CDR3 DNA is TGTGCCAGTAGTACCTCGGGACAGACTTATGGCTACACCTTC.

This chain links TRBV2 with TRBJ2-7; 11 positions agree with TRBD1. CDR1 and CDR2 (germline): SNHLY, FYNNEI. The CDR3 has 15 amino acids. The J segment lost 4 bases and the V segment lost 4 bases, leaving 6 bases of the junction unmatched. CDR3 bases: TGTGCCAGCAGTGTCCGGACAGGGGGCTTGTACGAGCAGTACTTC. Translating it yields CASSVRTGGLYEQYF.

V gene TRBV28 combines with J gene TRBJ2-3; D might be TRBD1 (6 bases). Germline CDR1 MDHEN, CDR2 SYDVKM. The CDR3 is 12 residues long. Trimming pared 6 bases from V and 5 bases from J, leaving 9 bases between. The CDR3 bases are TGTGCCAGCAGCTCAGGGGTAGATACGCAGTATTTT. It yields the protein CASSSGVDTQYF. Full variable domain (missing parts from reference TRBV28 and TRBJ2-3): DVKVTQSSRYLVKRTGEKVFLECVQDMDHENMFWYRQDPGLGLRLIYFSYDVKMKEKGDIPEGYSVSREKKERFSLILESASTNQTSMYLCASSSGVDTQYFGPGTRLTVL.

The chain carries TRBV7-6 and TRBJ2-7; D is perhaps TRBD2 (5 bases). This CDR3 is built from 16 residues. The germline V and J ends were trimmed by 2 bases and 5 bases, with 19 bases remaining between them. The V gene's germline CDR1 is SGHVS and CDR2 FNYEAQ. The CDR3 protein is CASSLRGDRGPHEQYF. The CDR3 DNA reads TGTGCCAGCAGCTTACGTGGCGATCGGGGTCCCCACGAGCAGTACTTC.

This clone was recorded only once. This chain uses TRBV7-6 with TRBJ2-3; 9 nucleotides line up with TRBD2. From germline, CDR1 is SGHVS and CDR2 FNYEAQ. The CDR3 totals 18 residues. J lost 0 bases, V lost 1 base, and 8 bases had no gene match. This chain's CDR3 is CASSLEWRGGISTDTQYF. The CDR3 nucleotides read TGTGCCAGCAGCTTAGAATGGCGGGGGGGCATTAGCACAGATACGCAGTATTTT.

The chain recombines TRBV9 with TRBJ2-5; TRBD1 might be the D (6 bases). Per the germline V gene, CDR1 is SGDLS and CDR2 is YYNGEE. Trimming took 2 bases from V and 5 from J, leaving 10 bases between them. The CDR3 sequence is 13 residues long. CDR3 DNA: TGTGCCAGCAGCGTGGACAGTATGGAGACCCAGTACTTC. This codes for CASSVDSMETQYF.

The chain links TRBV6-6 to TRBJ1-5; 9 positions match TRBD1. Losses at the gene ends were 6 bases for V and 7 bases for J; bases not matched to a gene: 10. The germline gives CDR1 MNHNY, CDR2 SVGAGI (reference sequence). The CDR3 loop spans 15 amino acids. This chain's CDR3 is CASRKKGTGSQPQHF. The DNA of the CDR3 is TGTGCCAGCAGGAAGAAGGGGACAGGGAGCCAGCCCCAGCATTTT.

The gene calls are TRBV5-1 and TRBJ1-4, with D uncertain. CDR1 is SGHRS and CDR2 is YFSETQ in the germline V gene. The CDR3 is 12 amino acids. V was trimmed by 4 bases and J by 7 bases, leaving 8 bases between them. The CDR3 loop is CASSRTGEKLFF. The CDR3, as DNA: TGCGCCAGCAGCCGGACGGGTGAAAAACTGTTTTTT.